These T cell receptor beta chains were read from a single sample in a study of blood T cell repertoires in COVID-19. The protocol was immunoSEQ multiplex PCR, while the TCRdb copy is restricted to in-frame clones and leaves out a portion. The table has approximately 300,000 clones, roughly 90% seen once. What was sequenced was PBMCs or T cells enriched from blood (not recorded which). The receptors were sampled from a woman between 18 and 30 years old with acute COVID-19. Each CDR3 is given with its conserved first and last residue. Each record gives: V gene, clone size, D gene, J gene, CDR3 protein, CDR3 DNA. A D gene is named only where the DNA matches it firmly. For some rows the clone size is stated as once, few or many, or as a class when expanded; others skip it.

v_call: TRBV29-1; clone_size: -; d_call: TRBD1; j_call: TRBJ2-5; cdr3_aa: CSAIGTDPSQETQYF; cdr3_nt: TGCAGCGCCATAGGGACAGATCCGAGCCAAGAGACCCAGTACTTC
v_call: TRBV2; clone_size: once; d_call: TRBD2; j_call: TRBJ2-5; cdr3_aa: CASTLSSGAQETQYF; cdr3_nt: TGTGCCAGCACCCTTTCTAGCGGGGCGCAAGAGACCCAGTACTTC
v_call: TRBV20-1; clone_size: -; d_call: -; j_call: TRBJ1-2; cdr3_aa: CSASGGGYGYTF; cdr3_nt: TGCAGTGCTAGTGGTGGGGGGTACGGCTACACCTTC
v_call: TRBV12-3/TRBV12-4; clone_size: -; d_call: TRBD1; j_call: TRBJ2-7; cdr3_aa: CASGTDSYEQYF; cdr3_nt: TGTGCCAGCGGGACAGATTCCTACGAGCAGTACTTC
v_call: TRBV2; clone_size: -; d_call: -; j_call: TRBJ2-7; cdr3_aa: CASSEDASRYYEQYF; cdr3_nt: TGTGCCAGCAGTGAAGACGCATCCAGGTACTACGAGCAGTACTTC
v_call: TRBV7-3; clone_size: -; d_call: TRBD2; j_call: TRBJ2-7; cdr3_aa: CASSRGLAGGREQYF; cdr3_nt: TGTGCCAGCAGCCGCGGACTAGCGGGAGGTCGCGAGCAGTACTTC
v_call: TRBV19; clone_size: few; d_call: TRBD1; j_call: TRBJ2-7; cdr3_aa: CASSIWTGRRYEQYF; cdr3_nt: TGTGCCAGTAGTATATGGACAGGGCGGCGGTACGAGCAGTACTTC
v_call: TRBV24-1; clone_size: -; d_call: TRBD1; j_call: TRBJ2-6; cdr3_aa: CATSNTGAGANVLTF; cdr3_nt: TGTGCCACCAGTAACACAGGGGCCGGGGCCAACGTCCTGACTTTC
v_call: TRBV3-1/TRBV3-2; clone_size: -; d_call: -; j_call: TRBJ1-2; cdr3_aa: CASSQDLGGTGNYGYTF; cdr3_nt: TGTGCCAGCAGCCAAGATCTTGGGGGTACAGGGAACTATGGCTACACCTTC
v_call: TRBV5-1; clone_size: once; d_call: TRBD1; j_call: TRBJ2-7; cdr3_aa: CASSSDRGSYEQYF; cdr3_nt: TGCGCCAGCAGCTCGGACAGGGGATCCTACGAGCAGTACTTC
v_call: TRBV15; clone_size: -; d_call: TRBD1; j_call: TRBJ1-1; cdr3_aa: CATSTRQGAETEAFF; cdr3_nt: TGTGCCACCAGCACCCGACAGGGGGCAGAGACTGAAGCTTTCTTT
v_call: TRBV7-9; clone_size: once; d_call: -; j_call: TRBJ2-7; cdr3_aa: CASGYSPYEQYF; cdr3_nt: TGTGCCAGCGGTTACTCGCCCTACGAGCAGTACTTC
v_call: TRBV6-5; clone_size: few; d_call: -; j_call: TRBJ2-5; cdr3_aa: CASSSVEAQYF; cdr3_nt: TGTGCCAGCAGCTCGGTTGAGGCCCAGTACTTC
v_call: TRBV7-3; clone_size: once; d_call: TRBD1; j_call: TRBJ1-3; cdr3_aa: CASSLGTGSGNTIYF; cdr3_nt: TGTGCCAGCAGCTTAGGGACAGGCTCTGGAAACACCATATATTTT
v_call: TRBV7-9; clone_size: -; d_call: -; j_call: TRBJ1-2; cdr3_aa: CASSLAQGTDPSYGYTF; cdr3_nt: TGTGCCAGCAGCTTAGCCCAGGGAACGGACCCAAGCTATGGCTACACCTTC
v_call: TRBV7-7; clone_size: -; d_call: -; j_call: TRBJ2-3; cdr3_aa: CASSLAQFTDTQYF; cdr3_nt: TGTGCTAGCAGCTTAGCACAGTTCACAGATACGCAGTATTTT